The 10 T cell receptor beta chains listed next were all sequenced from one sample in a study of blood T cell repertoires in COVID-19. Some clones are missing from TCRdb's copy, which holds only in-frame ones; the method was immunoSEQ multiplex PCR. The repertoire includes 150,000 to 200,000 clones, 79% of them detected once, and 5.5% to 7% sits in the top ten. Specimen: peripheral blood. The receptors derive from a woman aged 40 to 50 with COVID-19, enrolled during active disease.

The V call is TRBV6-5, the J call TRBJ1-1; D possibly corresponds to TRBD1 (5 bases). Germline CDR1 MNHEY, CDR2 SVGAGI. V was cut by 0 bases and J by 2 bases, with 10 bases left in between. This CDR3 has 15 amino acids. The CDR3 spells CASSYSGRGNTEAFF. The DNA of the CDR3 is TGTGCCAGCAGTTACTCGGGGAGGGGAAACACTGAAGCTTTCTTT.

This clone was seen only a few times. V usage is TRBV5-1 and J usage is TRBJ2-7; 7 nucleotides agree with TRBD2. The CDR3 totals 18 residues. Unmatched junction bases numbered 19, after V lost 5 bases and J lost 2 bases. Germline CDR1 is SGHRS and CDR2 is YFSETQ. The CDR3 DNA follows: TGCGCCAGCAGTAAGGAGGGTTTTAGGGCTAGCGGTACCTACGAGCAGTACTTC. Its translation is CASSKEGFRASGTYEQYF.

This clone was recorded a few times. The chain employs TRBV6-1 and TRBJ1-1; D perhaps matches TRBD1 (5 bases). The CDR3 consists of 14 residues. Trimming shortened V by 2 bases and J by 5 bases, and 12 bases separated the two germline ends. Germline assignment: CDR1 MNHNS and CDR2 SASEGT. The CDR3 DNA reads as TGTGCCAGCAGTGAAATGGGCAGGGATACTGAAGCTTTCTTT. Protein product: CASSEMGRDTEAFF.

This sequence joins TRBV18 and TRBJ1-3, with TRBD1 matching over 11 bases. V was clipped by 4 bases and J by 2 bases; unmatched bases: 4. This CDR3 has 16 residues. The germline CDR1 and CDR2 sequences are KGHSH and LQKENI. CDR3 coding DNA: TGTGCCAGCTCACAAGGGACAGGGGGAACTGGAAACACCATATATTTT. This translates into CASSQGTGGTGNTIYF.

The J gene is TRBJ2-1, the V gene TRBV5-1; unclear D gene. This CDR3 contains 12 residues. V was pared by 5 bases and J by 7 bases, with 10 bases between. Germline V gives CDR1 SGHRS, CDR2 YFSETQ. In DNA, the CDR3 is TGCGCCAGCAGTCCTATCGGGAATGAGCAGTTCTTC. Protein product: CASSPIGNEQFF.

The chain links TRBV7-9 to TRBJ2-5; TRBD1 might be the D (6 bases). The CDR3 loop spans 15 amino acids. Per germline, CDR1 SEHNR and CDR2 FQNEAQ (reference sequence). V was shortened by 1 base and J by 4 bases, with 13 bases between the two germline ends. The CDR3 protein is CASSLGPQGRETQYF. The CDR3 region has the DNA TGTGCCAGCAGCTTAGGTCCGCAGGGGAGAGAGACCCAGTACTTC.

The chain uses TRBV7-6 and TRBJ1-6, with D possibly matching TRBD1 (6 bases). The germline V gene encodes CDR1 SGHVS and CDR2 FNYEAQ. The CDR3 length is 16 residues. The V and J ends lost 5 bases and 5 bases respectively, with 16 bases between them. The CDR3 DNA reads as TGTGCCAGCAGCCAGAGCACAGGGTTAGATAATTCACCCCTCCACTTT. Protein sequence: CASSQSTGLDNSPLHF.

This sequence joins TRBV19 and TRBJ2-5; D call uncertain. The CDR3 runs to 13 residues. CDR1 and CDR2 (germline): LNHDA, SQIVND (reference sequence). The V gene lost 10 bases and the J gene lost 5 bases, with 17 bases spanning the gap. The CDR3: CATADPWMETQYF. DNA of the CDR3: TGTGCCACCGCGGATCCATGGATGGAGACCCAGTACTTC.

The V call is TRBV3-1 (or the pseudogene TRBV3-2), the J call TRBJ2-1; tentatively, D is TRBD2 (7 bases). CDR1 and CDR2 (germline): LGHDT, YNNKEL (reference sequence). CDR3 size: 16 residues. V was pared by 8 bases and J by 6 bases, with 23 bases between. CDR3: CASSPPRGAVGNEQFF. In nucleotides, the CDR3 is TGTGCCAGCTCCCCTCCCCGGGGGGCAGTTGGCAATGAGCAGTTCTTC.

The genes are TRBV27 and TRBJ1-3; TRBD1 is a possible D gene (6 bases). V was clipped by 9 bases and J by 0 bases, with 9 bases between them. This CDR3 has 13 residues. CDR1 MNHEY and CDR2 SMNVEV come from the germline V gene (reference sequence). CDR3 protein: CASWTDSGNTIYF. CDR3 nucleotides: TGTGCCAGTTGGACAGACTCTGGAAACACCATATATTTT.